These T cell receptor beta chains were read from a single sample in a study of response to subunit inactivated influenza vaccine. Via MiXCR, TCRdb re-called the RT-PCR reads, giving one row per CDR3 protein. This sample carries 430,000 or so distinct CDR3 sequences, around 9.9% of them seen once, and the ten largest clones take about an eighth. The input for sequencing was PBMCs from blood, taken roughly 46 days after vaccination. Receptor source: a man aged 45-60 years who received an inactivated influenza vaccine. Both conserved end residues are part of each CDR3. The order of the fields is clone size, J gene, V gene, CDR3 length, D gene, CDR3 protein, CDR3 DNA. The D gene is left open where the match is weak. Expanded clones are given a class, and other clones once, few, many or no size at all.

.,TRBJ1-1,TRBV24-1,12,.,CATSDSNTEAFF,TGTGCCACCAGTGATTCGAACACTGAAGCTTTCTTT
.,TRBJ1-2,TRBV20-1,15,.,CSAVLDGRDYGGYTF,TGCAGTGCTGTCCTGGACGGGAGGGACTATGGTGGCTACACCTTC
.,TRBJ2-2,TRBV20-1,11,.,CSAPYYGELFF,TGCAGTGCCCCGTACTACGGGGAGCTGTTTTTT
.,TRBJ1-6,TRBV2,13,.,CASSGSGVSPLHF,TGTGCCAGCAGTGGCAGTGGAGTTTCACCCCTCCACTTT
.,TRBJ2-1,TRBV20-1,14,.,CSALTIWADNEQFF,TGCAGTGCTCTGACCATCTGGGCCGACAATGAGCAGTTCTTC
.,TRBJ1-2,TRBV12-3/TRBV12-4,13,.,CASSLLQNYGYTF,TGTGCCAGCAGTTTGTTACAGAACTATGGCTACACCTTC
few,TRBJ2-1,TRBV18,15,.,CASSPGAGVFNEQFF,TGTGCCAGCTCACCAGGGGCGGGTGTGTTCAATGAGCAGTTCTTC
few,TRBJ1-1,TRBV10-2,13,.,CASSASRYPEAFF,TGCGCCAGCAGTGCCAGCAGATACCCTGAAGCTTTCTTT
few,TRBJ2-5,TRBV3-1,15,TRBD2,CASGLAGRSGETQYF,TGTGCCTCGGGACTAGCGGGAAGGAGCGGCGAGACCCAGTACTTC
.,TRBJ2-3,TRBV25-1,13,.,CASSVPREDTQYF,TGTGCCAGCAGTGTCCCAAGGGAGGATACGCAGTATTTT
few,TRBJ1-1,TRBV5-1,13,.,CASSNQGSTEAFF,TGCGCCAGCAGCAATCAGGGTTCCACTGAAGCTTTCTTT
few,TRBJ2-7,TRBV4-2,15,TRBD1,CASSRDQGATYEQYF,TGTGCCAGCAGCCGAGACCAGGGGGCAACCTACGAGCAGTACTTC
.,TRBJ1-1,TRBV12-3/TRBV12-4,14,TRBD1,CASSRTGRKTEAFF,TGTGCCAGCAGTAGGACAGGGAGGAAAACTGAAGCTTTCTTT
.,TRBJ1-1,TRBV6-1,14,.,CASSEDRVATEAFF,TGTGCCAGCAGTGAAGACAGGGTCGCTACTGAAGCTTTCTTT
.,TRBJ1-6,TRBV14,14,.,CASSQETGNSPLHF,TGTGCCAGCAGCCAAGAAACCGGGAATTCACCCCTCCACTTT
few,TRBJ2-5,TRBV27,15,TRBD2,CASSFSLAGGETQYF,TGTGCCAGCAGTTTCTCCCTAGCGGGAGGCGAGACCCAGTACTTC
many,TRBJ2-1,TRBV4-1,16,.,CASSQVGLPHYNEQFF,TGCGCCAGCAGCCAAGTTGGCCTGCCACACTACAATGAGCAGTTCTTC
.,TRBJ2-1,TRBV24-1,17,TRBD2,CATSDSQTSGRANEQFF,TGTGCCACCAGTGATTCACAGACTAGCGGGAGGGCCAATGAGCAGTTCTTC
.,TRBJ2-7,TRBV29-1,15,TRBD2,CNVGHKGLADYEQYF,TGCAACGTTGGCCACAAAGGACTAGCAGACTACGAGCAGTACTTC
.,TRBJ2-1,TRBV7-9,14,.,CASRGGQGVNEQFF,TGTGCCAGCAGGGGGGGGCAGGGGGTCAATGAGCAGTTCTTC
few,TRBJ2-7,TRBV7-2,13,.,CASSLALAHEQYF,TGTGCCAGCAGCTTAGCCCTAGCCCACGAGCAGTACTTC
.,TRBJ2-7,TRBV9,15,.,CASSASPGPLYEQYF,TGTGCCAGCAGCGCCTCCCCGGGACCCCTCTACGAGCAGTACTTC
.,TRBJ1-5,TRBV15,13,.,CATSPPFNQPQHF,TGTGCCACCAGCCCCCCGTTTAATCAGCCCCAGCATTTT
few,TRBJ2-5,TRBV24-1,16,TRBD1,CATSDMAGTGDETQYF,TGTGCCACCAGTGACATGGCCGGGACAGGGGACGAGACCCAGTACTTC
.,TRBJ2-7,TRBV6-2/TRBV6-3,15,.,CASRLGGGSSYEQYF,TGTGCCAGCCGTCTAGGAGGGGGATCCTCCTACGAGCAGTACTTC
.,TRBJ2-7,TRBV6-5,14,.,CASSYPPQDYEQYF,TGTGCCAGCAGTTACCCGCCTCAGGACTACGAGCAGTACTTC
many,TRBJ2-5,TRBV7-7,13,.,CASSLAAGRTQYF,TGTGCTAGCAGCTTAGCGGCAGGAAGGACCCAGTACTTC
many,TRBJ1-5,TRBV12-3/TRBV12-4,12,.,CASSSFNQPQHF,TGTGCCAGCAGTTCCTTCAATCAGCCCCAGCATTTT
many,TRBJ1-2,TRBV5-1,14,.,CASSLGGIYYGYTF,TGTGCCAGCAGCTTAGGGGGAATATACTATGGCTACACCTTC
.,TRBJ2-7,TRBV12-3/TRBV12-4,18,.,CASSLGGPWGTEPYEQYF,TGTGCCAGCAGTTTAGGGGGACCGTGGGGGACGGAGCCCTACGAGCAGTACTTC
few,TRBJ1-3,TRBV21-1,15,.,CASIGDRYSGNTIYF,TGTGCCAGCATAGGGGACAGGTACTCTGGAAACACCATATATTTT
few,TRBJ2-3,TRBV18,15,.,CASSPMTRGPDTQYF,TGTGCCAGCTCACCTATGACGAGAGGGCCCGATACGCAGTATTTT
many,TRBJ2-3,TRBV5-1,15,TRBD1,CASSRDSHSTDTQYF,TGCGCCAGCAGCAGGGACAGCCACAGCACAGATACGCAGTATTTT
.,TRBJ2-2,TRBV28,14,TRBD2,CASSGRLATGELFF,TGTGCCAGCAGCGGTAGACTAGCAACCGGGGAGCTGTTTTTT
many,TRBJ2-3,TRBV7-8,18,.,CASSLRVGGSRGTDTQYF,TGTGCCAGCAGCTTACGGGTGGGGGGCTCCAGGGGCACAGATACGCAGTATTTT
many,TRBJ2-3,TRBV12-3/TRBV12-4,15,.,CASSQRLGDTDTQYF,TGTGCCAGCAGTCAGAGACTAGGCGACACAGATACGCAGTATTTT
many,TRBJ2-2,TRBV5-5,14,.,CASSLAVNTGELFF,TGTGCCAGCAGCTTGGCAGTTAACACCGGGGAGCTGTTTTTT
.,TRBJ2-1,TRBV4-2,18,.,CAMGPGLLWFRKSNEQFF,TGTGCCATGGGCCCCGGGCTCCTCTGGTTCAGAAAAAGCAATGAGCAGTTCTTC
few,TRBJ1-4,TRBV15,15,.,CATSRRGGREEKLFF,TGTGCCACCAGCAGGAGAGGGGGACGGGAGGAAAAACTGTTTTTT
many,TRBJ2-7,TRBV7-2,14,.,CASSLARGGYEQYF,TGTGCCAGCAGCTTAGCGAGGGGCGGCTACGAGCAGTACTTC